The rows below give T cell receptor beta chains drawn from one sample of a study of T cell responses to AZD1222 COVID-19 vaccine. The assay was immunoSEQ multiplex PCR, and TCRdb's table has in-frame clones only and misses some. The sample carries around 150,000 clones, about 92% recorded once. The source material was peripheral blood, sampled 28 days after the second AZD1222 dose. The receptor set was obtained from an adult who received the AZD1222 COVID-19 vaccine. CDR3s include the opening cysteine and the closing phenylalanine or tryptophan. The D gene is left open where the match is weak. Where a row states a size, it is once, few, many or the class of an expanded clone; other rows omit it.

V	size	D	J	CDR3	DNA
TRBV11-3	-	TRBD1	TRBJ2-7	CASSPRDSSYEQYF	TGTGCCAGCAGCCCACGGGACAGCTCCTACGAGCAGTACTTC
TRBV4-3	-	-	TRBJ2-1	CASSHGARGAREQFF	TGCGCCAGCAGCCACGGGGCCCGGGGGGCCCGGGAGCAGTTCTTC
TRBV7-2	-	-	TRBJ1-3	CASSTRGGSGNTIYF	TGTGCCAGCAGCACGAGGGGGGGTTCTGGAAACACCATATATTTT
TRBV28	-	-	TRBJ1-2	CASTSAPFGYTF	TGTGCCAGCACCTCAGCCCCTTTTGGCTACACCTTC
TRBV4-3	-	-	TRBJ2-1	CASSQGGLAYQGEQFF	TGCGCCAGCAGCCAAGGTGGGCTAGCTTATCAAGGGGAGCAGTTCTTC
TRBV6-5	-	TRBD2	TRBJ2-7	CASSTGTSVYEQYF	TGTGCCAGCAGCACCGGGACTAGCGTCTACGAGCAGTACTTC
TRBV3-1/TRBV3-2	-	TRBD1	TRBJ1-4	CASSLFRPDRDEKLFF	TGTGCCAGCAGCCTATTTAGACCCGACAGGGATGAAAAACTGTTTTTT
TRBV7-7	-	-	TRBJ1-1	CASSLPGERMNTEAFF	TGTGCCAGCAGCTTACCAGGGGAACGGATGAACACTGAAGCTTTCTTT
TRBV6-2/TRBV6-3	once	-	TRBJ2-1	CASSSGTVTRGAQFF	TGTGCCAGCAGTTCGGGGACCGTCACCCGAGGTGCGCAGTTCTTC
TRBV5-1	-	TRBD2	TRBJ2-3	CASSSPGLPGTDTQYF	TGCGCCAGCAGCTCGCCGGGACTACCAGGCACAGATACGCAGTATTTT
TRBV10-3	-	TRBD1	TRBJ2-2	CAINILDRSYGELFF	TGTGCCATCAACATACTGGACAGGTCTTACGGGGAGCTGTTTTTT
TRBV4-1	-	TRBD1	TRBJ2-2	CASSQVPGQGNTGELFF	TGCGCCAGCAGCCAAGTGCCGGGACAGGGTAACACCGGGGAGCTGTTTTTT
TRBV10-3	-	-	TRBJ1-5	CAISEYGASSNQPQHF	TGTGCCATCAGTGAGTACGGGGCTTCAAGCAATCAGCCCCAGCATTTT
TRBV9	-	TRBD2	TRBJ2-3	CASSLNVLAGRTDTQYF	TGTGCCAGCAGCCTAAACGTTTTAGCGGGGCGCACAGATACGCAGTATTTT
TRBV2	-	TRBD2	TRBJ2-1	CASSASSGAYSYNEQFF	TGTGCCAGCAGTGCCTCTAGCGGGGCCTACTCCTACAATGAGCAGTTCTTC
TRBV11-2	-	-	TRBJ1-2	CASSLSRAGRYGYTF	TGTGCCAGCAGCTTATCACGGGCCGGTCGATATGGCTACACCTTC
TRBV5-1	-	-	TRBJ2-5	CASSWGDSTDKETQYF	TGCGCCAGCAGCTGGGGCGACTCGACAGATAAGGAGACCCAGTACTTC
TRBV28	-	-	TRBJ1-4	CASSLWGLDEKLFF	TGTGCCAGCAGTTTATGGGGGTTGGATGAAAAACTGTTTTTT
TRBV7-9	-	-	TRBJ1-4	CASSLAGIREKLFF	TGTGCCAGCAGCTTAGCAGGGATCAGGGAAAAACTGTTTTTT
TRBV19	-	-	TRBJ1-3	CASTLMGRGNTIYF	TGTGCCAGTACGCTCATGGGACGTGGAAACACCATATATTTT
TRBV2	-	TRBD2	TRBJ2-3	CASTRLAGGFSTDTQYF	TGTGCCAGCACCAGACTAGCGGGGGGTTTCAGCACAGATACGCAGTATTTT
TRBV7-9	-	-	TRBJ1-2	CASSFREEGYGYTF	TGTGCCAGCAGCTTCCGGGAGGAGGGATATGGCTACACCTTC
TRBV14	-	-	TRBJ1-1	CASSHATEAFF	TGTGCCAGCAGCCACGCCACTGAAGCTTTCTTT
TRBV19	-	-	TRBJ2-1	CASRGQGTYNEQFF	TGTGCCAGTAGGGGCCAGGGAACCTACAATGAGCAGTTCTTC